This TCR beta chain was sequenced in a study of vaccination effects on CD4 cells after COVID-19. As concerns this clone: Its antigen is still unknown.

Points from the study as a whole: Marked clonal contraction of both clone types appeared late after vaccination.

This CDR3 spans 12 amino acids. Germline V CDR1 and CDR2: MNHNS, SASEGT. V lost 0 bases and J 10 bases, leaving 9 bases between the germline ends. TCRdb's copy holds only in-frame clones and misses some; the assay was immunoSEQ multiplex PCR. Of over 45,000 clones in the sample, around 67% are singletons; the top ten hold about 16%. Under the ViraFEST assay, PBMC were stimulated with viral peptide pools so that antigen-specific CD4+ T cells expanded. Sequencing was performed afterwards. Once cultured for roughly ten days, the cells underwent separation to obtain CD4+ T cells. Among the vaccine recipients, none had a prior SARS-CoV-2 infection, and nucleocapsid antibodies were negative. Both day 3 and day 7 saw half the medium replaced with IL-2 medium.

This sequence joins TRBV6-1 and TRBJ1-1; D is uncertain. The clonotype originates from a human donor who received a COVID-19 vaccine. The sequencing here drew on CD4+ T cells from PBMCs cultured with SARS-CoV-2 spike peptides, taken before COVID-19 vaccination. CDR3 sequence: CASSEAGLRAFF. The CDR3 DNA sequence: TGTGCCAGCAGTGAAGCTGGACTAAGAGCTTTCTTT.